Listed below are T cell receptor beta chains from one sample, sequenced in a study of Graves' ophthalmopathy and Graves' hyperthyroidism. TCRdb fed the multiplex PCR reads into MiXCR, producing one record per CDR3 protein. The sample includes roughly 700,000 distinct CDR3 sequences, roughly 41% seen only once; the top ten take 44%. Input material: peripheral blood. The receptors shown here come from an adult man with Graves' ophthalmopathy. Each CDR3 is given with its conserved first and last residue. D genes are given only for firm matches. Expanded clones are given a class, and other clones once, few, many or no size at all.

>-|TRBJ1-1|-|15|TRBV10-2
TGCGCCAGCTCGGGACTAGCCGGGGAGCTAACTGAAGCTTTCTTT
CASSGLAGELTEAFF
>-|TRBJ2-5|TRBD2|14|TRBV9
TGTGCCAGCAGCGGGGGGGGGGTCCAAGAGACCCAGTACTTC
CASSGGGVQETQYF
>-|TRBJ2-7|TRBD1|14|TRBV20-1
TGCAGTGTTAGAGTGCGAGGGGGCAGGTACGAGCAGTACTTC
CSVRVRGGRYEQYF
>-|TRBJ2-2|-|14|TRBV12-3/TRBV12-4
TGTGCCAGCAGTATCGGGACGGACACCGGGGAGCTGTTTTTT
CASSIGTDTGELFF
>-|TRBJ2-7|TRBD2|15|TRBV12-3/TRBV12-4
TGTGCCAGCAGCCGGGATGTGGCGGGAGCCTACGAGCAGTACTTC
CASSRDVAGAYEQYF
>-|TRBJ2-7|TRBD1|14|TRBV5-1
TGCGCCAGCAGCTTGGAATACAGGGGGCGCGAGCAGTACTTC
CASSLEYRGREQYF
>few|TRBJ1-1|-|15|TRBV19
TGTGCCAGTAGTATAGAGGGGAAAATGTCCACTGAAGCTTTCTTT
CASSIEGKMSTEAFF
>many|TRBJ2-5|-|12|TRBV29-1
TGCAGCGTTGTAAACAGAGAAGAGACCCAGTACTTC
CSVVNREETQYF
>few|TRBJ1-1|-|12|TRBV28
TGTGCCAGCAGCCAAGTCGAGTCCGAAGCTTTCTTT
CASSQVESEAFF
>-|TRBJ1-2|TRBD1|13|TRBV10-3
TGTGCCAGCAGGGAGTTGAACAGGGGGGGTTACACCTTC
CASRELNRGGYTF
>-|TRBJ1-1|-|16|TRBV2
TGTGCCAGCAGTGAACAACCGACAGGAGAGAACACTGAAGCTTTCTTT
CASSEQPTGENTEAFF
>few|TRBJ2-7|-|15|TRBV19
TGTGCCAGTAGCCAGGACAGACAGAGCTCCTACGAGCAGTACTTC
CASSQDRQSSYEQYF
>-|TRBJ2-5|TRBD2|15|TRBV19
TGTGCCAGTAGTATAGGGGGGACGGGAGGGGAGACCCAGTACTTC
CASSIGGTGGETQYF
>few|TRBJ2-1|-|12|TRBV15
TGTGCCACCAGCAGATACTACAATGAGCAGTTCTTC
CATSRYYNEQFF
>-|TRBJ1-1|-|13|TRBV25-1
TGTGCCAGCAGGGGGGCAGGGTCGACTGAAGCTTTCTTT
CASRGAGSTEAFF
>few|TRBJ2-2|-|16|TRBV14
TGTGCCAGCAGCCCGGCCGAGACACTGAACACCGGGGAGCTGTTTTTT
CASSPAETLNTGELFF
>many|TRBJ1-3|-|14|TRBV20-1
TGCAGCGGACAGTTAGCGAGCTCTGGAAACACCATATATTTT
CSGQLASSGNTIYF
>once|TRBJ1-2|-|11|TRBV10-3
TGTGCCGGGGGATTGGGCTATGGCTACACCTTC
CAGGLGYGYTF
>many|TRBJ2-5|-|15|TRBV15
TGTGCCACCAGCAGAGACACAGGACGGCGAGAGACCCAGTACTTC
CATSRDTGRRETQYF
>many|TRBJ1-6|TRBD1|15|TRBV7-9
TGTGCCAGCAGCCAAGAAACAGGGGTTAATTCACCCCTCCACTTT
CASSQETGVNSPLHF
>-|TRBJ1-5|-|19|TRBV6-6
TGTGCCAGCAGTTACTCGGTTCGTAGCAGGGAGGAGAGCAATCAGCCCCAGCATTTT
CASSYSVRSREESNQPQHF
>-|TRBJ1-2|TRBD1|14|TRBV19
TGTGCCAGCAGTTACGGAACAGGGGGCAGTGGCTACACCTTC
CASSYGTGGSGYTF
>-|TRBJ2-7|TRBD1|15|TRBV10-3
TGTGCCATCAGAGACCAGGGACAGGGGGCGAGGGAGCAGTACTTC
CAIRDQGQGAREQYF
>-|TRBJ1-5|-|16|TRBV24-1
TGTGCCACCAGTGATCCAGAGACAGGTAAACATCAGCCCCAGCATTTT
CATSDPETGKHQPQHF
>few|TRBJ1-5|TRBD1|17|TRBV19
TGTGCCAGTAGTATCATAGGAGACAGGGTGAGAAATCAGCCCCAGCATTTT
CASSIIGDRVRNQPQHF
>-|TRBJ2-7|TRBD2|17|TRBV15
TGTGCCACCAGCAGACTACCTTCTGGCGGGGGGGCCACCGAGCAGTACTTC
CATSRLPSGGGATEQYF
>few|TRBJ1-4|-|15|TRBV9
TGTGCCAGCAGCGTAGCGGGAGCCCTTAATGAAAAACTGTTTTTT
CASSVAGALNEKLFF
>few|TRBJ2-2|-|15|TRBV20-1
TGCAGTGCTAGGAAATCAGGATTCGGCACCGGGGAGCTGTTTTTT
CSARKSGFGTGELFF
>many|TRBJ2-5|-|13|TRBV12-3/TRBV12-4
TGTGCCAGCACCCCCGGTACAGAAGAGACCCAGTACTTC
CASTPGTEETQYF
>-|TRBJ1-1|-|12|TRBV11-3
TGTGCCAGCAGCCGCCGCAGCGGTGAAGCTTTCTTT
CASSRRSGEAFF
>-|TRBJ2-7|TRBD2|15|TRBV20-1
TGCAGTGCCCGCCGTGCGGGGACTAGCGGCTACGAGCAGTACTTC
CSARRAGTSGYEQYF
>many|TRBJ1-2|TRBD1|15|TRBV25-1
TGTGCCAGCTCATCCGACAGGGGGAGAATCTATGGCTACACCTTC
CASSSDRGRIYGYTF
>many|TRBJ2-5|TRBD1|15|TRBV10-3
TGTGCCATCAGTGAGCCCGGGACAGAGCAAGAGACCCAGTACTTC
CAISEPGTEQETQYF
>many|TRBJ2-7|TRBD2|14|TRBV10-3
TGTGCCATCAGGGGACTAGCGGGAGCCCACGAGCAGTACTTC
CAIRGLAGAHEQYF
>many|TRBJ1-6|-|14|TRBV11-2
TGTGCCAGCAGCATGAATTCGGTTAATTCACCCCTCCACTTT
CASSMNSVNSPLHF
>many|TRBJ1-2|-|11|TRBV6-6
TGTGCCGCCGTTGGAGGTGAAGGCTACACCTTC
CAAVGGEGYTF
>many|TRBJ2-5|TRBD2|13|TRBV7-6
TGTGCCAGCAGGCGGGGGTCGGGGGAGACCCAGTACTTC
CASRRGSGETQYF
>-|TRBJ1-3|TRBD1|17|TRBV2
TGTGCCAGCGAATGCCCTATTACAGGGGGCCTCGGAAACACCATATATTTT
CASECPITGGLGNTIYF
>few|TRBJ1-5|-|14|TRBV30
TGTGCCTGGAGTGGAGAACGGCTCAATCAGCCCCAGCATTTT
CAWSGERLNQPQHF
>-|TRBJ2-7|-|13|TRBV28
TGTGCCAGCAGCCACGACGCAGGGTTTGAGCAGTACTTC
CASSHDAGFEQYF
>-|TRBJ1-3|TRBD1|17|TRBV25-1
TGTGCCAGCGCGCCCAAGGGGACAGCCGTTTCTGGAAACACCATATATTTT
CASAPKGTAVSGNTIYF
>-|TRBJ1-1|TRBD1|14|TRBV2
TGTGCTACCCGGACAGGGATCGAGAACACTGAAGCTTTCTTT
CATRTGIENTEAFF
>once|TRBJ2-6|-|15|TRBV2
TGTGCCAGCAGTGCCTACCGCTCTGGGGCCAACGTCCTGACTTTC
CASSAYRSGANVLTF
>-|TRBJ2-2|TRBD2|16|TRBV10-3
TGTGCCAGCAGCCAAGATCTGGCTAGCGGGTCGAGAGAGCTGTTTTTT
CASSQDLASGSRELFF
>many|TRBJ2-5|TRBD1|14|TRBV2
TGTGCCAGCAGGGGAAGGACAGGGGTTGAGACCCAGTACTTC
CASRGRTGVETQYF
>-|TRBJ1-6|-|15|TRBV7-9
TGTGCCAGCAGCCAAGTCGTGGAGGGGGATTCACCCCTCCACTTT
CASSQVVEGDSPLHF
>-|TRBJ1-4|-|13|TRBV20-1
TGCAGTCCTAGGGTAAGGGCTAATGAAAAACTGTTTTTT
CSPRVRANEKLFF
>-|TRBJ1-2|-|12|TRBV7-9
TGTGCCAGCAGCACCAGGGAGGGGAACTACGCCTTC
CASSTREGNYAF
>many|TRBJ1-5|-|13|TRBV7-2
TGTGCCAGCAGCTTAGAGTCCTATCAGCCCCAGCATTTT
CASSLESYQPQHF
>many|TRBJ1-2|TRBD1|13|TRBV19
TGTGCCAGTAGTGGACAGGGTTTCTATGGCTACACCTTC
CASSGQGFYGYTF
>-|TRBJ2-2|TRBD1|15|TRBV25-1
TGTGCCAGCAGCTTGACAGGGTTAGGCACCGGGGAGCTGTTTTTT
CASSLTGLGTGELFF